By proportion, the clone carrying this T cell receptor beta chain is large. Its antigen is unidentified. Germline CDR1 is MGHDK and CDR2 is SYGVNS. Trimming removed 6 bases from V and 3 bases from J, with 12 bases in between. The CDR3 is 14 residues long. The data are from a study of vaccination and CD4 T cells after COVID-19. At the level of the study: Participants were vaccinated with two doses, given as either BNT162b2 or mRNA-1273 vaccine. Investigators drew the post-COVID samples a median 101 days after diagnosis, with a range of 35 to 161. In culture, cells were exposed to overlapping spike peptides from SARS-CoV-2, HCoV-NL63, HCoV-OC43 and HCoV-229E. Study-wide points: Among reactive clones from convalescent patients, a median about 86% appeared only post-vaccination.

With the Oncomine TCR Beta short-read assay, DNA from cultured CD4+ T cells was sequenced. TCRdb itself ran the PCR reads through MiXCR, one entry per CDR3 protein. The sample yields about 12,000 distinct CDR3 sequences, 76% seen once. The sample's treatment: approximately nine-day PBMC culture with coronavirus spike peptide pools or control peptides (ViraFEST assay). The clonotype was recovered from a human donor who had recovered from COVID-19. The gene calls are TRBV25-1 and TRBJ1-5; no definite D call. Source material: CD4+ T cells from blood, cultured in vitro. CDR3 sequence: CASSRPGFNQPQHF. In DNA, the CDR3 is TGTGCCAGCAGCAGGCCAGGCTTCAATCAGCCCCAGCATTTT. The full variable domain, its missing parts supplied by reference TRBV25-1 and TRBJ1-5, is EADIYQTPRYLVIGTGKKITLECSQTMGHDKMYWYQQDPGMELHLIHYSYGVNSTEKGDLSSESTVSRIRTEHFPLTLESARPSHTSQYLCASSRPGFNQPQHFGDGTRLSIL.